These 23 T cell receptor beta chains originate from one sample sequenced in a study of cytomegalovirus exposure and HLA in healthy donors. Libraries were prepared by immunoSEQ multiplex PCR; TCRdb keeps only in-frame clonotypes and omits some of them. The sample yields 55,000 to 80,000 clones, just under 95% seen once. Sample: PBMCs. All receptors come from a woman younger than 30 in good health and CMV-seropositive.

This sequence joins TRBV2 and TRBJ1-2, with D maybe TRBD1 (5 bases). Germline assignment: CDR1 SNHLY and CDR2 FYNNEI. The CDR3 consists of 15 residues. The V and J ends lost 3 bases and 8 bases respectively, with 19 bases between them. Written as DNA, the CDR3 is TGTGCCAGCAGTGAGACGCCGGCGGGGGTCGGGGGCTACACCTTC. It codes for CASSETPAGVGGYTF.

The chain carries TRBV19 and TRBJ1-4, with D possibly TRBD1 on 6 matching bases. The CDR3 spans 15 residues. Per germline, CDR1 LNHDA and CDR2 SQIVND (reference sequence). V was cut by 5 bases and J by 5 bases, with 15 bases left in between. The CDR3 reads CASSHDRIGNEKLFF. In DNA form, the CDR3 reads TGTGCCAGTAGTCACGACAGGATTGGGAATGAAAAACTGTTTTTT.

The chain recombines TRBV6-1 with TRBJ1-2, with 7 bases fitting TRBD1. This CDR3 spans 14 amino acids. CDR1 is MNHNS, CDR2 SASEGT, per germline. V trimming: 9 bases; J trimming: 4 bases; junction bases outside the gene matches: 11. The CDR3 protein is CASRRQGESYGYTF. The CDR3, as DNA: TGTGCCAGTCGAAGACAGGGAGAGTCCTATGGCTACACCTTC.

The V call is TRBV6-5, the J call TRBJ2-4; 10 nucleotides line up with TRBD1. CDR1 is MNHEY and CDR2 is SVGAGI in the germline V gene. The CDR3 is made up of 15 amino acids. The junction had 5 bases not matched to a gene; V was cut back by 6 bases and J by 3 bases. CDR3 sequence: CASRRQGADKNIQYF. In nucleotides, the CDR3 is TGTGCCAGCAGGAGACAGGGGGCCGACAAAAACATTCAGTACTTC.

As DNA, the CDR3 is TGCGCCAGCAGAACCGGGACAGAAAACCTAAACAATGAGCAGTTCTTC. Residues: CASRTGTENLNNEQFF. The V gene is TRBV5-1, the J gene TRBJ2-1; TRBD1 agrees at 7 bases. Germline CDR1 and CDR2: SGHRS and YFSETQ. After removal of 5 bases from V and 5 bases from J, the junction contained 13 bases not matched to a gene. This CDR3 is 16 amino acids long.

J is TRBJ2-3 and V is TRBV27; 10 bases are a match to TRBD1. V was clipped by 5 bases and J by 7 bases; unmatched bases: 9. The CDR3 consists of 15 residues. Germline V lookup: CDR1 MNHEY, CDR2 SMNVEV (reference sequence). The CDR3 DNA follows: TGTGCCAGCAGTCCCCAGACAGGGGGCGGGTATACGCAGTATTTT. This gives the protein CASSPQTGGGYTQYF.

This rearrangement joins TRBV28 to TRBJ1-5; the match to TRBD1 covers 8 bases. CDR3 size: 15 residues. Germline lookup yields CDR1 MDHEN and CDR2 SYDVKM. V lost 6 bases, J lost 0 bases, and 4 bases stayed unmatched. This CDR3 reads CASRGTGYSNQPQHF. DNA of the CDR3: TGTGCCAGCAGAGGGACAGGTTATAGCAATCAGCCCCAGCATTTT.

The chain is built from TRBV30 and TRBJ2-7; D uncertain. Germline V gene lookup returns CDR1 GTSNPN and CDR2 SVGIG (reference sequence). The CDR3 covers 13 residues. Trimming removed 0 bases from V and 3 bases from J, with 9 bases in between. The CDR3: CAWSVVSRYEQYF. The CDR3, as DNA: TGTGCCTGGAGTGTTGTTAGCCGCTACGAGCAGTACTTC.

V gene TRBV7-9 combines with J gene TRBJ1-2, with D possibly TRBD1 on 5 matching bases. V was pared by 2 bases and J by 4 bases, with 23 bases between. The CDR3 is 18 residues long. Germline V lookup: CDR1 SEHNR, CDR2 FQNEAQ (reference sequence). The DNA for the CDR3 is TGTGCCAGCAGCTTATGGTCCGGGACTCCGGTCCTGGGCTATGGCTACACCTTC. Protein: CASSLWSGTPVLGYGYTF.

V and J are TRBV27 and TRBJ2-7; tentatively, D is TRBD1 (6 bases). This CDR3 is built from 12 residues. V was pared by 6 bases and J by 3 bases, with 9 bases between. Germline values: CDR1 MNHEY, CDR2 SMNVEV (reference sequence). DNA of the CDR3: TGTGCCAGCAGAAGGACAGTCTACGAGCAGTACTTC. The encoded protein is CASRRTVYEQYF.

This chain links TRBV9 with TRBJ2-7; a possible D gene is TRBD2 (6 bases). The V gene's germline CDR1 is SGDLS and CDR2 YYNGEE. V lost 2 bases and J lost 2, with 11 bases in between. This CDR3 spans 14 amino acids. This CDR3 reads CASSVSGETYEQYF. The CDR3 DNA follows: TGTGCCAGCAGCGTGTCGGGGGAGACCTACGAGCAGTACTTC.

V and J are TRBV27 and TRBJ2-7; D is unclear. CDR1 MNHEY and CDR2 SMNVEV come from the germline V gene (reference sequence). The CDR3 totals 13 residues. Deletions cut 3 bases from V and 3 bases from J, with 9 bases between. The CDR3 region is CASSLGPSYEQYF. CDR3 nucleotides: TGTGCCAGCAGTTTGGGCCCGAGCTACGAGCAGTACTTC.

This chain links TRBV11-1 with TRBJ2-6, with TRBD1 as a possible D gene (5 bases). The CDR3 contains 17 residues. CDR1 is SGHAT, CDR2 FQDESV, per germline (reference sequence). Trimming took off 3 bases at V and 0 bases at J, with 12 bases between the two ends. The CDR3 here is CASSFSGWSSGANVLTF. As DNA, the CDR3 is TGTGCCAGCAGCTTCTCAGGGTGGTCCTCTGGGGCCAACGTCCTGACTTTC.

This chain joins TRBV18 and TRBJ2-5; 7 bases align to TRBD1. CDR1 and CDR2 (germline): KGHSH, LQKENI. The CDR3 consists of 14 residues. With V trimmed by 4 bases and J by 1 base, 3 bases remained unmatched. This CDR3 reads CASSLGTVQETQYF. In nucleotides, the CDR3 is TGTGCCAGCTCACTGGGGACAGTCCAAGAGACCCAGTACTTC.

This chain connects TRBV5-1 to TRBJ2-2; TRBD2 agrees at 9 bases. There are 18 residues in the CDR3. From germline, CDR1 is SGHRS and CDR2 YFSETQ. With V trimmed by 1 base and J by 4 bases, 11 bases remained unmatched. CDR3: CASSLFFGAGGSTGELFF. As DNA, the CDR3 is TGCGCCAGCAGCTTGTTTTTCGGAGCGGGAGGTAGCACCGGGGAGCTGTTTTTT.

The J gene is TRBJ2-5, the V gene TRBV19; no clear D. CDR1 is LNHDA and CDR2 is SQIVND in the germline V gene (reference sequence). This CDR3 is 12 amino acids long. V was shortened by 5 bases and J by 5 bases, with 9 bases between the two germline ends. The CDR3 DNA reads TGTGCCAGTAGTTCCGGTTTGGAGACCCAGTACTTC. Amino acids: CASSSGLETQYF.

The rearrangement uses TRBV6-6 and TRBJ2-5; a possible D gene is TRBD1 (5 bases). The CDR3 length is 13 residues. The V gene's germline CDR1 is MNHNY and CDR2 SVGAGI (reference sequence). V was cut by 5 bases and J by 3 bases, with 10 bases left in between. The CDR3, as DNA: TGTGCCAGCAGTCCGACAGTTAAAGAGACCCAGTACTTC. It specifies CASSPTVKETQYF.

The V gene is TRBV6-1, the J gene TRBJ2-3, with 10 bases lining up with TRBD2. From germline, CDR1 is MNHNS and CDR2 SASEGT. The CDR3 spans 14 residues. Losses at the gene ends were 10 bases for V and 4 bases for J; bases not matched to a gene: 8. The CDR3 region is CATSSSGSPDTQYF. CDR3 sequence (DNA): TGTGCCACTTCCTCTAGCGGGAGTCCAGATACGCAGTATTTT.

A word on this clone: At one end the junction does not follow the germline gene, possibly because of a read error. The chain couples TRBV6-1 to TRBJ2-5; D uncertain. This CDR3 spans 14 amino acids. The germline V gene has CDR1 MNHNS and CDR2 SASEGT. CDR3 bases: TGTGCCAGCAGAGAAGTTTCTTCATCGGGGACCCAGTACTTC. Protein sequence: CASREVSSSGTQYF.

The chain carries TRBV4-1 and TRBJ2-1; 7 nucleotides align to TRBD2. This CDR3 is 14 amino acids long. V gave up 6 bases and J gave up 9 bases; unmatched junction bases: 11. Germline V CDR1 and CDR2: MGHRA, YSYEKL. In nucleotides, the CDR3 is TGCGCCAGCAGACCCGGGGAGGGCTGGGGTGAGCAGTTCTTC. It yields the protein CASRPGEGWGEQFF.

V and J are TRBV6-1 and TRBJ2-5, with TRBD1 identical over 9 bases. The CDR3 runs to 12 residues. The V segment lost 6 bases and the J segment 5 bases; nucleotides outside the gene matches: 1. Germline assignment: CDR1 MNHNS and CDR2 SASEGT. DNA of the CDR3: TGTGCCAGCAGGGACAGGGGTGAGACCCAGTACTTC. This sequence encodes CASRDRGETQYF.

This chain connects TRBV5-1 to TRBJ2-7, with D maybe TRBD2 (6 bases). This CDR3 region has 18 residues. Trimming removed 0 bases at V and 3 bases at J, with 22 bases between. CDR1 SGHRS and CDR2 YFSETQ come from the germline V gene. The CDR3 loop reads CASSLGFGGNPGSYEQYF. CDR3 DNA: TGCGCCAGCAGCTTGGGGTTCGGCGGGAACCCTGGAAGCTACGAGCAGTACTTC.

This chain joins TRBV28 and TRBJ1-1; D is unresolved. Germline CDR1 and CDR2: MDHEN and SYDVKM. This CDR3 is 13 amino acids long. Trimming cost V 3 bases and J 1 base, with 6 bases left between them. CDR3 DNA: TGTGCCAGCAGTTTTCGGAGGAACACTGAAGCTTTCTTT. Residues: CASSFRRNTEAFF.